The 9 T cell receptor beta chains below all came from one sample that was sequenced in a study of tumor-infiltrating lymphocytes in primary liver carcinoma. Co-extraction yielded RNA and DNA from approximately 20-30 mg of unsorted bulk tissue. The investigators made TCR beta cDNA from roughly 0.55 ug total RNA, using a constant-region primer. Employing slightly modified ARM-PCR, three nested multiplex PCR rounds were run, and these gave rise to the TCR beta libraries. Investigators reported that the first two PCR rounds, at roughly 10 cycles each, used TRBV1-TRBV30 forward primers with a C-beta reverse primer. TCRdb passed the multiplex PCR reads through MiXCR, listing each CDR3 protein once. The sample shows 40,000 to 55,000 distinct CDR3 sequences, 65% to 85% of them seen only once. What was sequenced was liver tumor tissue from sampling region 5. Stated subset: tumor region T5, tumor centre. These receptor sequences come from a man aged 35 to 55 with primary liver carcinoma and hepatitis B virus infection.

This clonotype was found once. The V call is TRBV12-3 or TRBV12-4, the J call TRBJ1-1; 10 positions match TRBD1. The CDR3 is 13 amino acids. CDR3 loop: CVSNEGTGDEAFF. In DNA, the CDR3 is TGTGTTAGCAATGAAGGGACAGGGGATGAAGCTTTCTTT.

To note about this clonotype: Mismatch with germline at one junction end may stem from a read error. This chain uses TRBV11-2 with TRBJ2-7, with no clear D. There are 11 residues in the CDR3. Germline CDR1 and CDR2: SGHAT and FQNNGV. As DNA, the CDR3 is TGTGCCAGCAGCCTACCCTATGAGCAGTACTTC. Protein sequence: CASSLPYEQYF.

This clonotype came up a few times. This sequence joins TRBV7-2 and TRBJ2-1, with D maybe TRBD2 (5 bases). Germline V lookup: CDR1 SGHTA, CDR2 FQGNSA. V was cut by 1 base and J by 9 bases, with 13 bases left in between. The CDR3 has 14 residues. The CDR3 DNA sequence: TGTGCCAGCAGCTTAGGAGGGTCGTATAGTGAGCAGTTCTTC. It translates to CASSLGGSYSEQFF.

Of note for this clonotype: One end of the junction is discordant with germline, which a read error may explain. The genes are TRBV11-2 and TRBJ1-4; 7 bases agree with TRBD1. Germline V CDR1 and CDR2: SGHAT, FQNNGV. The CDR3 covers 15 residues. The CDR3 DNA sequence: TGTACCAGCAGCTTAGACCCGACAGGGCTTGGAAAACTGTTTTTT. Translated, it gives CTSSLDPTGLGKLFF.

This clonotype was counted many times. The rearrangement links TRBV5-6 to TRBJ2-7; 13 bases line up with TRBD2. This CDR3 is 18 amino acids long. The germline gives CDR1 SGHDT, CDR2 YYEEEE. V gave up 2 bases and J gave up 0 bases; unmatched junction bases: 8. CDR3 nucleotide sequence: TGTGCCAGCAGCTTTGGACTAGCGGGAGTCACCAGCTCCTACGAGCAGTACTTC. Its translation is CASSFGLAGVTSSYEQYF. The variable domain in full, completed from reference TRBV5-6 and TRBJ2-7, reads DAGVTQSPTHLIKTRGQQVTLRCSPKSGHDTVSWYQQALGQGPQFIFQYYEEEERQRGNFPDRFSGHQFPNYSSELNVNALLLGDSALYLCASSFGLAGVTSSYEQYFGPGTRLTVT.

On this clonotype itself: Mismatch with germline at one junction end may stem from a read error. The chain links TRBV28 to TRBJ2-1, with D tentatively TRBD2 (6 bases). Germline values: CDR1 MDHEN, CDR2 SYDVKM. The CDR3 contains 21 residues. The CDR3 region is CASSLGPIIRGSAGAYNGQFF. CDR3 DNA: TGTGCCAGCAGTTTAGGGCCAATCATACGGGGGAGTGCGGGCGCCTACAATGGGCAGTTCTTC. The whole variable domain, filled in from reference TRBV28 and TRBJ2-1, reads DVKVTQSSRYLVKRTGEKVFLECVQDMDHENMFWYRQDPGLGLRLIYFSYDVKMKEKGDIPEGYSVSREKKERFSLILESASTNQTSMYLCASSLGPIIRGSAGAYNGQFFGPGTRLTVL.

Turning to this clonotype: Because the CDR3 is missing its conserved closing phenylalanine or tryptophan, this is likely a read error. The rearrangement joins TRBV10-3 to TRBJ1-1, with D possibly matching TRBD1 (5 bases). This CDR3 is 14 amino acids long. The V gene's germline CDR1 is ENHRY and CDR2 SYGVKD. V shed 11 bases and J shed 1 base, with 17 bases lying between them. CDR3 sequence (DNA): TGTGCCGCTTATGACGCCGGGGGGAACACTGAAGCTTTCATT. This translates into CAAYDAGGNTEAFI.

For this clonotype: A junction boundary mismatches the germline segment, possibly from a read error. The chain recombines TRBV11-2 with TRBJ2-4; D is unclear. The CDR3 consists of 15 residues. Germline V gene lookup returns CDR1 SGHAT and CDR2 FQNNGV. The CDR3 here is CVSTTSAVAKNIHYF. CDR3 nucleotide sequence: TGTGTCAGCACCACTTCGGCGGTAGCAAAAAACATTCACTACTTC.

In its sample, this clonotype is large. This sequence joins TRBV11-2 and TRBJ2-3; the match to TRBD2 covers 11 bases. Germline V CDR1 and CDR2: SGHAT, FQNNGV. This CDR3 is built from 16 residues. The trim removed 2 bases at V and 0 bases at J, leaving 1 base unmatched. CDR3 DNA: TGTGCCAGCAGCTTAAGACTAGCGGGGAGCACAGATACGCAGTATTTT. Residues: CASSLRLAGSTDTQYF.